This T cell receptor (beta chain) appears in the sequencing data of a study of shared clonotypes between healthy human individuals. Tens of thousands of T cell genomes, or approximately 0.2 ug DNA, went into the sorted-subset replicate PCRs. Here immunoSEQ multiplex PCR was the method, and the copy in TCRdb shows in-frame clones only, minus some. This sample has about 600,000 clones, with around 97% found just once. Healthy HIV-negative adults without recent acute infections or vaccinations served as donors. The sample was naive CD4+ T cells sorted from blood. Subset given: CD45RA+ positively selected. This clonotype originated in a woman aged 30 to 39 in good health.

CDR3 DNA: TGTGCCAGCAGCTTAGCCCCTCTCGGGGATTTGGGTGAGCAGTACTTC. Translated: CASSLAPLGDLGEQYF. The chain is built from TRBV7-9 and TRBJ2-7; D is perhaps TRBD2 (5 bases). The CDR3 has 16 residues. Germline assignment: CDR1 SEHNR and CDR2 FQNEAQ (reference sequence). The V end was cut by 0 bases, the J end by 7 bases, with 19 bases between.